This TCR beta chain was identified during a study of post-analysis software for immune sequencing data. Whole-study results and caveats: Strong same-batch co-clustering of samples appeared with F measure clustering. In patients, TRBV5-6, TRBV5-1 and TRBV20-1 belonged to five TRBV segments found more frequently than in controls. The normalized Chao1 diversity of multiple sclerosis patients was significantly lower than that of controls.

CDR1 and CDR2 from the germline V gene are SNHLY and FYNNEI. V was clipped by 8 bases and J by 5 bases, with 18 bases between them. CDR3 length: 14 amino acids. Built from TCR beta cDNA, the libraries had unique molecular identifiers in them. Researchers reported 520,000 or so cDNA molecules coming from approximately 0.95 to 9.8 million T cells. TCRdb reanalysed the PCR reads using MiXCR and keeps one entry per CDR3 protein. This sample has hundreds of thousands of distinct CDR3 sequences, with roughly three fifths found just once. Details on this clonotype: What it binds is unknown.

The receptor was isolated from a girl aged 2-9 years with multiple sclerosis. The sample comprised blood. V usage is TRBV2 and J usage is TRBJ1-2, with D perhaps TRBD1 (5 bases). The CDR3 bases are TGTGCCAGCCGTTCCACCGGGACCGAGTATGGCTACACCTTC. It is translated as CASRSTGTEYGYTF.